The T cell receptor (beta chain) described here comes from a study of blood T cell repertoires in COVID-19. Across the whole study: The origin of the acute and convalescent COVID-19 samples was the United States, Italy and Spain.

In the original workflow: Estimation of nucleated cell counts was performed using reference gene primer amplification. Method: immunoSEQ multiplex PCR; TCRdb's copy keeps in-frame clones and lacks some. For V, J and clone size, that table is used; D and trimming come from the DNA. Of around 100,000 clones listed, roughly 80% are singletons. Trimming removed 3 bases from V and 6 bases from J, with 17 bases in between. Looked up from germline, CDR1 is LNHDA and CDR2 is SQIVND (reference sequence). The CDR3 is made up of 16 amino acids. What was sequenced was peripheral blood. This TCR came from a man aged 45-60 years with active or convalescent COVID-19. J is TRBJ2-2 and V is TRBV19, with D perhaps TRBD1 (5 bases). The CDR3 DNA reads TGTGCCAGTAGTATGGGGCTCGCCCTTAAGTCCGGGGAGCTGTTTTTT. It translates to CASSMGLALKSGELFF.